Below, 29 T cell receptor beta chains from the same sample are listed, as sequenced in a study of shared clonotypes between healthy human individuals. CD45RO-negative cells were positively selected for CCR7, leaving out terminally differentiated effector memory CD45RA+ cells. Generated by immunoSEQ multiplex PCR, the TCRdb table keeps only in-frame clones and is missing some. The sample carries roughly 2.1 million clones, about 92% recorded once. Material: naive CD8+ T cells from PBMCs. These TCRs come from a man in his late teens or twenties in good health. Some clones in this sample may be carry-over from other donors' samples.

V gene TRBV5-1 combines with J gene TRBJ2-5; TRBD2 matches 9 bases. Losses at the gene ends were 1 base for V and 4 bases for J; bases not matched to a gene: 8. The CDR3 is 16 residues long. Germline V gene sequence: CDR1 SGHRS, CDR2 YFSETQ. The CDR3 DNA is TGCGCCAGCAGCTTGTGGGGAGAAGCGGGAGGAGAGACCCAGTACTTC. Its translation: CASSLWGEAGGETQYF.

This clone appeared once. The chain employs TRBV27 and TRBJ2-7; 10 bases are a match to TRBD2. CDR3 length: 16 amino acids. Germline values: CDR1 MNHEY, CDR2 SMNVEV (reference sequence). Trimming at V came to 1 base and at J to 2 bases, leaving 5 bases not matched to a gene. The CDR3 sequence: CASSLFIGLAAYEQYF. The CDR3 DNA sequence: TGTGCCAGCAGTTTATTTATTGGACTAGCGGCCTACGAGCAGTACTTC.

The chain combines TRBV27 with TRBJ1-4; D call uncertain. CDR3 length equals 14 residues. Germline V gene lookup returns CDR1 MNHEY and CDR2 SMNVEV (reference sequence). V lost 2 bases and J lost 7, with 11 bases in between. CDR3 DNA: TGTGCCAGCAGTTTACGCACTACGAGTGAAAAACTGTTTTTT. Its translation is CASSLRTTSEKLFF.

The rearrangement links TRBV15 to TRBJ2-3, with no clear D. Trimming pared 6 bases from V and 4 bases from J, leaving 17 bases between. Germline values: CDR1 LNHNV, CDR2 YYDKDF (reference sequence). CDR3 length: 15 amino acids. For the CDR3, the DNA is TGTGCCACCAGGGTTTCAGGTTGGGTGGCAGATACGCAGTATTTT. As protein: CATRVSGWVADTQYF.

This chain links TRBV23-1 with TRBJ2-2; 12 nucleotides agree with TRBD1. TRBV23-1 is given ORF status, its function remaining uncertain. The CDR3 length is 16 residues. V was clipped by 2 bases and J by 6 bases; unmatched bases: 4. The DNA of the CDR3 is TGCGCCAGCAGTCAACCGGGACAGGGGGCGGCCGGGGAGCTGTTTTTT. As protein: CASSQPGQGAAGELFF.

The chain couples TRBV13 to TRBJ2-5; possible D gene TRBD1, 7 bases. Germline CDR1 reads PRHDT; CDR2 reads FYEKMQ (reference sequence). Trimming took off 4 bases at V and 2 bases at J, with 14 bases between the two ends. The length of the CDR3 is 15 residues. DNA for the CDR3: TGTGCCAGCAGCTCCACAGGGGAGGTGCAAGAGACCCAGTACTTC. The encoded protein is CASSSTGEVQETQYF.

The chain joins TRBV6-1 to TRBJ2-1; maybe TRBD1 (5 bases). The CDR3 contains 15 residues. Per the germline V gene, CDR1 is MNHNS and CDR2 is SASEGT. Trimming stripped 11 bases from V and 0 bases from J, with 17 bases between. The CDR3 is CAGSPDRNSYNEQFF. The CDR3 DNA sequence: TGTGCCGGTTCCCCAGACAGAAACTCCTACAATGAGCAGTTCTTC.

Concerning this clone: The sample carries other DNA sequences with the same CDR3. The V and J genes are TRBV27 and TRBJ1-1, with a tentative D call TRBD1 (5 bases). The V and J ends lost 3 bases and 2 bases respectively, with 7 bases between them. CDR3 length equals 13 residues. The germline CDR1 and CDR2 sequences are MNHEY and SMNVEV (reference sequence). CDR3 bases: TGTGCCAGCAGTTTGACAGCTAACACTGAAGCTTTCTTT. Its protein product is CASSLTANTEAFF.

The chain employs TRBV14 and TRBJ2-5, with 8 bases identical to TRBD2. The junction had 8 bases not matched to a gene; V was cut back by 4 bases and J by 4 bases. This CDR3 has 15 amino acids. Germline-derived CDR1 and CDR2 are SGHDN and FVKESK. The chain's CDR3 is CASSLGRGGRETQYF. The DNA for the CDR3 is TGTGCCAGCAGCCTCGGGCGCGGGGGGCGAGAGACCCAGTACTTC.

The chain links TRBV28 to TRBJ1-5; D possibly corresponds to TRBD1 (5 bases). Germline CDR1 and CDR2: MDHEN and SYDVKM. The V gene lost 3 bases and the J gene lost 5 bases, with 17 bases spanning the gap. The length of the CDR3 is 16 residues. The CDR3 is CASSLSPGSSYQPQHF. As DNA, the CDR3 is TGTGCCAGCAGTTTGTCTCCAGGGTCTTCTTATCAGCCCCAGCATTTT. The variable domain in full, with the rest retrieved from reference TRBV28 and TRBJ1-5, is DVKVTQSSRYLVKRTGEKVFLECVQDMDHENMFWYRQDPGLGLRLIYFSYDVKMKEKGDIPEGYSVSREKKERFSLILESASTNQTSMYLCASSLSPGSSYQPQHFGDGTRLSIL.

The V call is TRBV7-2, the J call TRBJ1-2; possibly TRBD1 for D (6 bases). The CDR3 totals 15 residues. Germline-derived CDR1 and CDR2 are SGHTA and FQGNSA. The V gene lost 2 bases and the J gene lost 4 bases, with 14 bases spanning the gap. The CDR3 loop reads CASSLFGGAGYGYTF. CDR3 coding DNA: TGTGCCAGCAGCTTATTTGGGGGGGCCGGCTATGGCTACACCTTC.

The sample holds one count of this clone. The chain joins TRBV7-9 to TRBJ2-2; D is tentatively TRBD1 or TRBD2 (6 bases each). Germline-derived CDR1 and CDR2 are SEHNR and FQNEAQ (reference sequence). This CDR3 has 15 residues. Trimming left V 7 bases short and J 5 bases short, with 17 bases between. Here the CDR3 reads CASNPLGGGTGELFF. CDR3 DNA sequence: TGTGCCAGCAACCCTCTCGGGGGCGGAACCGGGGAGCTGTTTTTT.

The J gene is TRBJ2-7, the V gene TRBV6-5, with D perhaps matching TRBD2 (5 bases). CDR1 is MNHEY, CDR2 SVGAGI, per germline. The CDR3 contains 16 residues. Trimming pared 0 bases from V and 3 bases from J, leaving 15 bases between. CDR3 sequence reads: CASSYSFGETFYEQYF. The CDR3 DNA is TGTGCCAGCAGTTACTCGTTCGGGGAGACCTTCTACGAGCAGTACTTC.

The CDR3 nucleotides are TGTGCCAGCAGCTTAAAGGCTTACAATGAGCAGTTCTTC. Its protein product is CASSLKAYNEQFF. The V call is TRBV7-3, the J call TRBJ2-1; D not certain. Trimming left V 1 base short and J 4 bases short, with 5 bases between. Germline V gives CDR1 SGHTA, CDR2 FQGTGA. The CDR3 has 13 amino acids.

V and J are TRBV25-1 and TRBJ2-7, with D possibly being TRBD1 or TRBD2 (5 bases each). Germline V gene lookup returns CDR1 MGHDK and CDR2 SYGVNS. The CDR3 covers 18 residues. Deletions cut 1 base from V and 0 bases from J, with 19 bases between. CDR3 sequence (DNA): TGTGCCAGCAGTGAATCCCCCCCCGCTGGGGGAAGCTCCTACGAGCAGTACTTC. Translation: CASSESPPAGGSSYEQYF.

Regarding this clone: The same CDR3 can be traced to other DNA sequences in this sample. This rearrangement joins TRBV15 to TRBJ2-7; D is uncertain. The CDR3 runs 12 residues. V shed 1 base and J shed 4 bases, with 5 bases lying between them. Germline lookup yields CDR1 LNHNV and CDR2 YYDKDF (reference sequence). CDR3 amino acids: CATSRVGYEQYF. The CDR3 DNA follows: TGTGCCACCAGCAGAGTTGGTTACGAGCAGTACTTC.

This clone occurred once. This chain joins TRBV7-2 and TRBJ2-7, with 8 nucleotides matching TRBD1. Germline CDR1 reads SGHTA; CDR2 reads FQGNSA. V lost 6 bases, J lost 4 bases, and 5 bases stayed unmatched. The CDR3 is made up of 13 amino acids. The CDR3 sequence: CASRLTGEYEQYF. Here the CDR3 DNA reads TGTGCCAGCAGGTTGACAGGGGAGTACGAGCAGTACTTC. The variable domain in full, with the rest retrieved from reference TRBV7-2 and TRBJ2-7, is GAGVSQSPSNKVTEKGKDVELRCDPISGHTALYWYRQSLGQGLEFLIYFQGNSAPDKSGLPSDRFSAERTGGSVSTLTIQRTQQEDSAVYLCASRLTGEYEQYFGPGTRLTVT.

The CDR3 reads CASRVGENTEAFF. The CDR3 DNA sequence: TGTGCCAGCAGGGTGGGGGAAAACACTGAAGCTTTCTTT. This chain connects TRBV6-5 to TRBJ1-1; a weak D match, TRBD1 (5 bases). The CDR3 spans 13 residues. Trimming pared 6 bases from V and 2 bases from J, leaving 10 bases between. Germline CDR1 reads MNHEY; CDR2 reads SVGAGI.

The chain carries TRBV13 and TRBJ2-2; tentatively, D is TRBD2 (6 bases). V gave up 3 bases and J gave up 2 bases, with 22 bases separating them. The CDR3 has 19 amino acids. The V gene's germline CDR1 is PRHDT and CDR2 FYEKMQ (reference sequence). CDR3 DNA sequence: TGTGCCAGCAGCTTGGAAGGGGTCTGGGCGGGAAAAAACACCGGGGAGCTGTTTTTT. Translating gives CASSLEGVWAGKNTGELFF.

In regard to this clone: In the same sample, other DNA sequences code for this CDR3. V usage is TRBV7-9 and J usage is TRBJ2-7; no clear D. This CDR3 is 14 amino acids long. Germline V gives CDR1 SEHNR, CDR2 FQNEAQ (reference sequence). V lost 0 bases to trimming and J lost 4 bases, with 10 bases between them. CDR3 protein: CASSLAEPYYEQYF. Written as DNA, the CDR3 is TGTGCCAGCAGCTTAGCGGAACCTTATTACGAGCAGTACTTC.

The rearrangement links TRBV9 to TRBJ2-5; D is possibly TRBD2 (5 bases). Germline CDR1 SGDLS, CDR2 YYNGEE. V was shortened by 4 bases and J by 5 bases, with 12 bases between the two germline ends. This CDR3 has 13 amino acids. The CDR3 protein is CASSSGSGETQYF. Here the CDR3 DNA reads TGTGCCAGCAGCTCCGGATCGGGGGAGACCCAGTACTTC.

About this clone itself: This sample also contains other DNA sequences that code for the same CDR3. This sequence joins TRBV7-7 and TRBJ2-7; TRBD1 matches at 9 bases. The trim removed 5 bases at V and 2 bases at J, leaving 4 bases unmatched. CDR1 and CDR2 from the germline V gene are SSHAT and FNYEAQ (reference sequence). The length of the CDR3 is 14 residues. CDR3 in amino acids: CASSAGTGPYEQYF. The CDR3 DNA follows: TGTGCCAGCAGCGCCGGGACAGGGCCCTACGAGCAGTACTTC.

The chain carries TRBV7-3 and TRBJ2-1, with D hard to call. The CDR3 has 15 amino acids. Germline CDR1 is SGHTA and CDR2 is FQGTGA. The V and J ends lost 5 bases and 4 bases respectively, with 15 bases between them. The CDR3 reads CASSPQRSKYNEQFF. DNA for the CDR3: TGTGCCAGCAGCCCACAGAGGTCCAAGTACAATGAGCAGTTCTTC.

The chain uses TRBV7-2 and TRBJ2-1; D gene unclear. V was clipped by 5 bases and J by 6 bases, with 8 bases between them. Germline V gene sequence: CDR1 SGHTA, CDR2 FQGNSA. The CDR3 sequence is 12 residues long. CDR3 amino acids: CASSHLINEQFF. The CDR3 DNA follows: TGTGCCAGCAGCCACCTCATCAATGAGCAGTTCTTC.

The chain has TRBV28 and TRBJ2-1; the D gene is possibly TRBD1 (6 bases). This CDR3 comprises 13 residues. Trimming stripped 6 bases from V and 7 bases from J, with 13 bases between. CDR1 MDHEN and CDR2 SYDVKM come from the germline V gene. CDR3 DNA sequence: TGTGCCAGCAGCATCACGCAGGGGAATGAGCAGTTCTTC. It codes for CASSITQGNEQFF.

The chain is built from TRBV19 and TRBJ1-1; unclear D gene. CDR1 LNHDA and CDR2 SQIVND come from the germline V gene (reference sequence). The CDR3 has 13 residues. V was trimmed by 4 bases and J by 4 bases, leaving 10 bases between them. The CDR3 coding sequence is TGTGCCAGTAGTACCCTGGGGATCACTGAAGCTTTCTTT. Residues: CASSTLGITEAFF.

This rearrangement joins TRBV5-6 to TRBJ2-1, with TRBD2 matching over 7 bases. The CDR3 consists of 16 residues. CDR1 SGHDT and CDR2 YYEEEE come from the germline V gene. J was trimmed by 3 bases and V by 4 bases; bases with no gene match: 10. CDR3 nucleotides: TGTGCCAGCAGCCCCGGTTTGAAGCGGGGCTACAATGAGCAGTTCTTC. It is translated as CASSPGLKRGYNEQFF.

V gene TRBV28 combines with J gene TRBJ1-3; D gene uncertain. With 4 bases removed from V and 4 bases from J, the gap between germline ends came to 20 bases. The CDR3 covers 17 residues. Germline CDR1 reads MDHEN; CDR2 reads SYDVKM. In DNA, the CDR3 is TGTGCCAGCAGTTCTCAATCCGTACGAGCTTCAGGAAACACCATATATTTT. It yields the protein CASSSQSVRASGNTIYF.

This rearrangement joins TRBV28 to TRBJ1-2, with D hard to call. Trimming left V 5 bases short and J 4 bases short, with 14 bases between. The CDR3 is 14 amino acids. Germline values: CDR1 MDHEN, CDR2 SYDVKM. The CDR3 protein is CASSPLAGIYGYTF. Here the CDR3 DNA reads TGTGCCAGCAGTCCCCTAGCAGGAATCTATGGCTACACCTTC.